The 9 T cell receptor beta chains below were found in one sample sequenced in a study of cytomegalovirus exposure and HLA in healthy donors. Using immunoSEQ multiplex PCR, the repertoire was profiled, and TCRdb retains in-frame clones only, with some absent. Of roughly 150,000 clones in the sample, less than 90% are singletons; the top ten hold approximately 2.2%. The sample consisted of PBMCs. These receptors were collected from a woman between 18 and 29 years old in good health and CMV-seronegative.

The CDR3 is CATSSLQGAGGRSRNEQFF. The CDR3 nucleotides read TGTGCCACCAGCAGCCTACAGGGGGCGGGCGGGAGGTCCCGGAATGAGCAGTTCTTC. The gene calls are TRBV15 and TRBJ2-1, with D possibly being TRBD1 (9 bases). Deletions cut 3 bases from V and 7 bases from J, with 28 bases between. Germline-derived CDR1 and CDR2 are LNHNV and YYDKDF (reference sequence). There are 19 residues in the CDR3.

V is TRBV6-1 and J is TRBJ2-1, with D possibly matching TRBD2 (6 bases). Germline V CDR1 and CDR2: MNHNS, SASEGT. This CDR3 is built from 15 residues. V was cut by 4 bases and J by 4 bases, with 14 bases left in between. The CDR3 region is CASSVISGGYNEQFF. The CDR3 region has the DNA TGTGCCAGCAGTGTAATATCCGGAGGGTACAATGAGCAGTTCTTC.

The table lists this clone with a count of one. The gene calls are TRBV6-5 and TRBJ2-7; D possibly corresponds to TRBD2 (6 bases). CDR3 length: 14 amino acids. The ends were cut back, 10 bases at V and 2 bases at J, with 18 bases in the middle. CDR1 and CDR2 from the germline V gene are MNHEY and SVGAGI. The CDR3: CAIPGPSGAYEQYF. The CDR3 DNA reads as TGTGCCATCCCGGGCCCCTCGGGAGCCTACGAGCAGTACTTC.

The V gene is TRBV14, the J gene TRBJ2-1, with 9 bases identical to TRBD2. The length of the CDR3 is 17 residues. The germline gives CDR1 SGHDN, CDR2 FVKESK. V lost 0 bases, J lost 7 bases, and 10 bases stayed unmatched. DNA of the CDR3: TGTGCCAGCAGCCAAGATCGGGGCGGGAGGGCCCTAAATGAGCAGTTCTTC. Translating it yields CASSQDRGGRALNEQFF.

The CDR3 loop reads CAISESSGGANTGELFF. The CDR3 bases are TGTGCCATCAGTGAGTCTTCAGGGGGCGCAAACACCGGGGAGCTGTTTTTT. The V gene is TRBV10-3, the J gene TRBJ2-2, with 8 bases lining up with TRBD1. J was trimmed by 2 bases and V by 0 bases; bases with no gene match: 5. CDR3 length: 17 residues. Germline V gene sequence: CDR1 ENHRY, CDR2 SYGVKD.

The sample holds one count of this clone. The chain combines TRBV5-4 with TRBJ1-3, with 8 bases lining up with TRBD1. The germline V gene has CDR1 SGHNT and CDR2 YYREEE (reference sequence). The CDR3 is made up of 15 amino acids. The V gene end was trimmed by 4 bases and the J gene end by 2 bases; junction bases not matched to a gene: 5. CDR3 bases: TGTGCCAGCAGCCCGGACAGGGCAGCTGGAAACACCATATATTTT. It yields the protein CASSPDRAAGNTIYF.

The rearrangement links TRBV2 to TRBJ1-2, with 8 bases lining up with TRBD1. J gave up 6 bases and V 7 bases, and 10 bases lay outside the gene matches. The CDR3 totals 14 residues. CDR1 and CDR2 (germline): SNHLY, FYNNEI. Here the CDR3 reads CASMTTGVRDGYTF. The DNA for the CDR3 is TGTGCCAGCATGACGACAGGGGTGAGGGATGGCTACACCTTC.

The chain combines TRBV14 with TRBJ2-5; tentative D call: TRBD1 (7 bases). The CDR3 contains 14 residues. Germline CDR1 SGHDN, CDR2 FVKESK. V was pared by 0 bases and J by 9 bases, with 14 bases between. CDR3 in DNA: TGTGCCAGCAGCCAAGAAGGGGGCAGGGAGGCCCAGTACTTC. Residues: CASSQEGGREAQYF.

The rearrangement joins TRBV7-2 to TRBJ2-3; 12 bases fit TRBD2. Germline V gene lookup returns CDR1 SGHTA and CDR2 FQGNSA. The CDR3 totals 19 residues. The V and J ends lost 4 bases and 1 base, in that order; junction bases with no gene match: 12. The CDR3: CASSSPESSGRVGTDTQYF. DNA for the CDR3: TGTGCCAGCAGCTCACCCGAATCTAGCGGGAGGGTGGGCACAGATACGCAGTATTTT.